A single sample gave rise to the 27 T cell receptor beta chains below, sequenced in a study of CD8+ T cells in alopecia areata. RNA was extracted and reverse transcribed into cDNA as the sequencing template. Assay used: immunoSEQ multiplex PCR; TCRdb lists only in-frame clones, some missing. The sample has 150,000 to 200,000 clones, about 53% seen once. Indicated treatment: oral pan-JAK inhibitor, 5-10 mg twice daily. Sequenced here: CD8+ T cells sorted from blood, sampled at week 24, from a patient treated with tofacitinib. These receptors were collected from a human donor with alopecia areata.

The chain uses TRBV27 and TRBJ2-3, with D uncertain. Trimming left V 5 bases short and J 2 bases short, with 11 bases between. The CDR3 has 14 amino acids. CDR1 and CDR2 from the germline V gene are MNHEY and SMNVEV (reference sequence). This CDR3 reads CASSPRPNTDTQYF. CDR3 in DNA: TGTGCCAGCAGTCCCCGCCCCAACACAGATACGCAGTATTTT.

This clone was counted between two and nine times. The chain couples TRBV5-6 to TRBJ2-1; D is uncertain. V lost 7 bases and J 0 bases, leaving 14 bases between the germline ends. CDR3 length equals 15 residues. CDR1 and CDR2 (germline): SGHDT, YYEEEE. The CDR3 region is CASGRPPSSYNEQFF. CDR3 nucleotides: TGTGCCAGCGGGCGGCCCCCGAGCTCCTACAATGAGCAGTTCTTC.

This clone showed up just a few times. V gene TRBV19 combines with J gene TRBJ2-1; the D is unclear. CDR3 length: 13 residues. Trimming took off 6 bases at V and 10 bases at J, with 16 bases between the two ends. Germline values: CDR1 LNHDA, CDR2 SQIVND (reference sequence). The CDR3 reads CASSLDWEREQFF. The DNA of the CDR3 is TGTGCCAGTAGCCTCGACTGGGAACGCGAGCAGTTCTTC.

This rearrangement joins TRBV2 to TRBJ2-3, with D possibly being TRBD1 (6 bases). The germline gives CDR1 SNHLY, CDR2 FYNNEI. CDR3 length: 17 amino acids. With 3 bases removed from V and 4 bases from J, the gap between germline ends came to 20 bases. The CDR3 sequence is CASSDTTQGFAPDTQYF. The DNA for the CDR3 is TGTGCCAGCAGTGACACGACACAGGGTTTCGCCCCAGATACGCAGTATTTT.

The chain recombines TRBV19 with TRBJ2-7; no reliable D call. The CDR3 totals 16 residues. Per germline, CDR1 LNHDA and CDR2 SQIVND (reference sequence). The V gene lost 0 bases and the J gene lost 2 bases, with 14 bases spanning the gap. CDR3 nucleotides: TGTGCCAGTAGTATAGATCTTGAGACATCGACCTACGAGCAGTACTTC. Translated, it gives CASSIDLETSTYEQYF.

This clone showed up just once. A junction boundary mismatches the germline segment, possibly from a read error. This chain connects TRBV10-2 to TRBJ2-3; D unresolved. The germline V gene has CDR1 WSHSY and CDR2 SAAADI. The CDR3 is 16 amino acids. CDR3: CASRESRNRHTDTQYF. The CDR3 DNA reads as TGCGCCAGCAGGGAGTCCAGAAACCGGCACACAGATACGCAGTATTTT.

This clone was picked up a small number of times. Germline is not matched at one junction end, which may reflect a read error. V usage is TRBV29-1 and J usage is TRBJ2-7, with 8 bases fitting TRBD2. Germline V gene data show CDR1 as SQVTM and CDR2 as ANQGSEA. The CDR3 is 14 amino acids. The DNA of the CDR3 is TGCAGCGTTGAAGATCGGGGGGGCTCCAACGAGCAGTACTTC. Protein: CSVEDRGGSNEQYF.

This clone was detected only a few times. V gene TRBV4-3 combines with J gene TRBJ2-7; D may be TRBD1 or TRBD2 (6 bases each). CDR1 is LGHNA and CDR2 is YSLEER in the germline V gene. The CDR3 is 15 amino acids. V lost 0 bases and J 7 bases, leaving 16 bases between the germline ends. CDR3 in amino acids: CASSQDGGRRGEQYF. CDR3 sequence (DNA): TGCGCCAGCAGCCAAGATGGGGGCCGGAGGGGTGAGCAGTACTTC.

J is TRBJ2-2 and V is TRBV4-3; D unclear. This CDR3 region has 12 residues. In germline, CDR1 is LGHNA, CDR2 YSLEER. The V end lost 1 base, the J end lost 6 bases, and 3 bases lay between the germline ends. For the CDR3, the DNA is TGCGCCAGCAGCCAAGCGGCCGGGGAGCTGTTTTTT. Amino acids: CASSQAAGELFF.

The rearrangement uses TRBV9 and TRBJ2-1, with 9 bases that match TRBD1. V lost 0 bases, J lost 9 bases, and 7 bases stayed unmatched. The germline CDR1 and CDR2 sequences are SGDLS and YYNGEE. The CDR3 contains 15 residues. The CDR3: CASSVAGTGLSEQFF. In nucleotides, the CDR3 is TGTGCCAGCAGCGTAGCTGGGACAGGGTTGAGTGAGCAGTTCTTC.

This clone occurred a few times. The CDR3 reads CASSPRTENSNQPQHF. The CDR3 DNA follows: TGTGCCAGCAGTCCGCGGACAGAAAATAGCAATCAGCCCCAGCATTTT. This rearrangement joins TRBV6-6 to TRBJ1-5; perhaps TRBD1 as D (6 bases). CDR1 MNHNY and CDR2 SVGAGI come from the germline V gene (reference sequence). This CDR3 region has 16 residues. Trimming removed 5 bases at V and 0 bases at J, with 14 bases between.

The rearrangement joins TRBV10-2 to TRBJ1-6, with TRBD1 matching over 9 bases. J gave up 7 bases and V 7 bases, and 5 bases lay outside the gene matches. CDR3 length: 14 amino acids. The germline CDR1 and CDR2 sequences are WSHSY and SAAADI. In DNA, the CDR3 is TGCGCCAGCATCTCAGGGACAGGGAATTCACCCCTCCACTTT. It translates to CASISGTGNSPLHF.

In its sample, this clone was seen a few times. The chain employs TRBV7-6 and TRBJ1-1; D is uncertain. The CDR3 is 14 residues long. Trimming took 2 bases from V and 7 from J, leaving 14 bases between them. Per germline, CDR1 SGHVS and CDR2 FNYEAQ. The CDR3 nucleotides are TGTGCCAGCAGCTTACCGGACCTTACCCGTGAAGCTTTCTTT. Amino acids: CASSLPDLTREAFF.

The gene calls are TRBV4-3 and TRBJ2-1; the match to TRBD2 covers 11 bases. The CDR3 totals 17 residues. The J segment lost 5 bases and the V segment lost 0 bases, leaving 6 bases of the junction unmatched. Germline V lookup: CDR1 LGHNA, CDR2 YSLEER. The CDR3, as DNA: TGCGCCAGCAGCCAAGATCTAGTACTAGCGGGAGACAATGAGCAGTTCTTC. Amino acid sequence: CASSQDLVLAGDNEQFF.

This clone was counted a single time. This chain joins TRBV11-2 and TRBJ1-2; TRBD1 is a possible D gene (6 bases). CDR3 length equals 16 residues. Germline CDR1 SGHAT, CDR2 FQNNGV. The V end lost 5 bases, the J end lost 7 bases, and 23 bases lay between the germline ends. Here the CDR3 DNA reads TGTGCCAGCAGCCCACAGTCCGCTTCGACAGGCGGTGGCTACACCTTC. Encoded protein: CASSPQSASTGGGYTF.

The CDR3 DNA sequence: TGTGCCAGCAGCTTGGCTAGCGGGGGACGGGAGCAGTTCTTC. Protein: CASSLASGGREQFF. J is TRBJ2-1 and V is TRBV7-3, with 10 bases identical to TRBD2. The CDR3 is 14 residues long. The germline CDR1 and CDR2 sequences are SGHTA and FQGTGA. The J segment lost 10 bases and the V segment lost 3 bases, leaving 6 bases of the junction unmatched.

J is TRBJ1-4 and V is TRBV30; D is perhaps TRBD1 (5 bases). The CDR3 runs 15 residues. Between the trimmed V and J ends, which lost 0 bases and 4 bases, there was a span of 12 bases. Germline V gives CDR1 GTSNPN, CDR2 SVGIG (reference sequence). CDR3 loop: CAWSVSGGGNEKLFF. The CDR3 nucleotides read TGTGCCTGGAGTGTAAGCGGGGGAGGTAATGAAAAACTGTTTTTT.

The gene calls are TRBV7-8 and TRBJ2-2, with no clear D. This CDR3 has 15 amino acids. The germline gives CDR1 SGHVS, CDR2 FQNEAQ. With 5 bases removed from V and 6 bases from J, the gap between germline ends came to 16 bases. DNA of the CDR3: TGTGCCAGCAGCCCGCAGCGTTGGGGTCCCGGGGAGCTGTTTTTT. Its protein is CASSPQRWGPGELFF.

The chain uses TRBV4-1 and TRBJ1-6; D possibly corresponds to TRBD1 (5 bases). This CDR3 comprises 14 residues. Per germline, CDR1 MGHRA and CDR2 YSYEKL. The V gene lost 5 bases and the J gene lost 7 bases, with 12 bases spanning the gap. CDR3 region: CASSFRGQNSPLHF. CDR3 sequence (DNA): TGCGCCAGCAGCTTCCGGGGCCAAAATTCACCCCTCCACTTT.

The table lists this clone with a few counts. The V and J genes are TRBV29-1 and TRBJ2-7; D is unclear. The CDR3 has 14 residues. Trimming shortened V by 2 bases and J by 3 bases, and 14 bases separated the two germline ends. The germline gives CDR1 SQVTM, CDR2 ANQGSEA. CDR3 nucleotide sequence: TGCAGCGTTGAATCCCCCGACACCTACTACGAGCAGTACTTC. Translating gives CSVESPDTYYEQYF.

Ten or more counts support this clone. The CDR3 nucleotides read TGTGCCAGCAGCCCAGCTTGGGGGGGGCGGGCGCAGTATTTT. It encodes CASSPAWGGRAQYF. The chain combines TRBV7-8 with TRBJ2-3; possible D gene TRBD2, 7 bases. Germline V gives CDR1 SGHVS, CDR2 FQNEAQ. Trimming shortened V by 5 bases and J by 10 bases, and 19 bases separated the two germline ends. The CDR3 is 14 amino acids.

This clone was seen once. The V call is TRBV7-8, the J call TRBJ2-7; D is uncertain. The V end was cut by 3 bases, the J end by 2 bases, with 11 bases between. Germline-derived CDR1 and CDR2 are SGHVS and FQNEAQ. This CDR3 is 14 amino acids long. The CDR3 sequence is CASSFRHLTYEQYF. As DNA, the CDR3 is TGTGCCAGCAGCTTTAGGCATCTGACCTACGAGCAGTACTTC.

The chain recombines TRBV13 with TRBJ1-1; D is perhaps TRBD1 (6 bases). With 4 bases removed from V and 10 bases from J, the gap between germline ends came to 19 bases. The CDR3 loop spans 14 amino acids. CDR1 is PRHDT, CDR2 FYEKMQ, per germline (reference sequence). The CDR3 region has the DNA TGTGCCAGCAGCTCCCTAACCTCAGGGGTAGGAGCTTTCTTT. Its translation: CASSSLTSGVGAFF.

The chain employs TRBV2 and TRBJ1-2; 8 nucleotides match TRBD1. Germline CDR1 reads SNHLY; CDR2 reads FYNNEI. Trimming removed 8 bases from V and 6 bases from J; junction bases left unmatched: 2. This CDR3 spans 11 amino acids. CDR3 loop: CASGQGDGYTF. The DNA of the CDR3 is TGTGCCAGCGGACAGGGTGATGGCTACACCTTC.

Only a few counts were recorded for this clone. The gene calls are TRBV4-2 and TRBJ1-1; the D gene is possibly TRBD1 (5 bases). V was pared by 4 bases and J by 6 bases, with 15 bases between. This CDR3 is 14 amino acids long. Germline V gene lookup returns CDR1 LGHNA and CDR2 YNFKEQ. The CDR3 nucleotides are TGTGCCAGCAGCCCCCCCGGAGGGGTCGCTGAAGCTTTCTTT. It is translated as CASSPPGGVAEAFF.

J is TRBJ2-1 and V is TRBV11-2; perhaps D is TRBD1 or TRBD2 (5 bases each). The CDR3 has 14 amino acids. Germline values: CDR1 SGHAT, CDR2 FQNNGV. The V gene lost 1 base and the J gene lost 4 bases, with 8 bases spanning the gap. The CDR3 region is CASSLVGGYNEQFF. The CDR3 DNA reads as TGTGCCAGCAGCTTAGTTGGGGGATACAATGAGCAGTTCTTC.

The chain couples TRBV4-3 to TRBJ2-7; possible D gene TRBD1, 7 bases. V was cut by 3 bases and J by 3 bases, with 15 bases left in between. The CDR3 sequence is 15 residues long. The germline V gene has CDR1 LGHNA and CDR2 YSLEER. The DNA of the CDR3 is TGCGCCAGCAGCCAGGGGCAGGGGGGTTACTACGAGCAGTACTTC. It is translated as CASSQGQGGYYEQYF.